This TCR beta chain originates from a study of T-cell reconstitution after alpha-beta-depleted transplantation in children. Study conclusions and caveats: Most T-cell counts and diversity one year after the transplant came from T cells that were newly produced. It was surviving recipient T cells and thymic progenitors that gave some patients high TCRbeta diversity at day 60. At around two months after transplant, the alpha-beta T cells were reportedly derived from several hundred expanded clones that came from non-depleted graft cells.

A TCRbeta library incorporating unique molecular identifiers was prepared. Each CDR3 protein is one row after TCRdb ran MiXCR on the PCR reads. The data show roughly 100,000 distinct CDR3 sequences, with 6% to 9% seen just once and less than 20% held by the top ten. In its sample, this clonotype was seen a few times. What it binds is unknown. V dropped 4 bases and J dropped 8 bases, with 16 bases sitting between them. This CDR3 comprises 14 residues. Per germline, CDR1 SGHDN and CDR2 FVKESK. J is TRBJ2-3 and V is TRBV14; a possible D gene is TRBD2 (6 bases). The TCR was taken from a boy aged 2 to 10 with acute lymphoblastic leukemia, due to receive a stem cell transplant. The material was PBMCs, obtained before TCRalphabeta/CD19-depleted stem cell transplant. DNA for the CDR3: TGTGCCAGCAGCCCTCTGGGGGGTGTAGGTACGCAGTATTTT. It encodes CASSPLGGVGTQYF.